Listed below are T cell receptor beta chains from one sample, sequenced in a study of tumor-infiltrating lymphocytes in localized non-small cell lung cancer. Method: immunoSEQ multiplex PCR; TCRdb's copy keeps in-frame clones and lacks some. This table holds about 16,000 clones, around 85% found once. Sequencing input: lung tumor tissue. Receptor source: a human donor with non-small cell lung cancer. The CDR3 runs from the conserved cysteine through the conserved F or W. A D gene is named only where the DNA matches it firmly. Rows give clone size only sometimes, using once, few, many, or a class for an expanded clone.

abundance | j_gene | d_gene | v_gene | len | CDR3aa | CDR3nt
- | TRBJ2-7 | TRBD1 | TRBV6-5 | 13 | CASSYSKTGEKYF | TGTGCCAGCAGTTACTCGAAGACAGGGGAAAAGTACTTC
- | TRBJ2-5 | - | TRBV6-1 | 12 | CASSEQGETQYF | TGTGCCAGCAGTGAACAAGGAGAGACCCAGTACTTC
- | TRBJ2-3 | TRBD2 | TRBV15 | 17 | CATSGGASGRGTDTQYF | TGTGCCACCAGCGGAGGGGCTAGCGGGAGGGGGACAGATACGCAGTATTTT
- | TRBJ2-1 | TRBD2 | TRBV27 | 14 | CASSTSGRVNEQFF | TGTGCCAGCAGCACTAGCGGGAGAGTCAATGAGCAGTTCTTC
- | TRBJ2-6 | - | TRBV28 | 15 | CASSLHDSGANVLTF | TGTGCCAGCAGTTTACACGACTCTGGGGCCAACGTCCTGACTTTC
- | TRBJ2-3 | TRBD2 | TRBV10-3 | 18 | CAISESGRAGEFTDTQYF | TGTGCCATCAGTGAGTCGGGGAGGGCCGGGGAGTTTACAGATACGCAGTATTTT
few | TRBJ1-5 | - | TRBV28 | 14 | CASSLIGRQVAQHF | TGTGCCAGCAGTTTAATAGGCCGGCAAGTGGCCCAGCATTTT
medium-sized | TRBJ2-5 | - | TRBV7-2 | 15 | CASSPSYREQETQYF | TGTGCCAGCAGCCCGTCCTACAGGGAACAAGAGACCCAGTACTTC
- | TRBJ1-5 | - | TRBV6-1 | 14 | CASSLRDGNQPQHF | TGTGCCAGCAGCCTCCGGGACGGGAATCAGCCCCAGCATTTT
- | TRBJ1-2 | - | TRBV29-1 | 12 | CSVDLGVRGYTF | TGCAGCGTGGATTTAGGGGTTCGTGGCTACACCTTC
few | TRBJ1-4 | TRBD1 | TRBV5-1 | 18 | CASSTLGQGVATNEKLFF | TGCGCCAGCAGCACCCTCGGGCAGGGGGTAGCAACTAATGAAAAACTGTTTTTT
- | TRBJ2-1 | - | TRBV6-6 | 15 | CASSYSGPTDNEQFF | TGTGCCAGCAGTTACTCTGGGCCCACCGACAATGAGCAGTTCTTC
- | TRBJ2-7 | - | TRBV15 | 13 | CATSRDKGHEQYF | TGTGCCACCAGCAGAGATAAGGGCCACGAGCAGTACTTC
- | TRBJ2-7 | TRBD2 | TRBV5-1 | 16 | CASSYVLAGGSYEQYF | TGCGCCAGCAGCTACGTACTAGCGGGAGGCTCCTACGAGCAGTACTTC
- | TRBJ1-2 | TRBD1 | TRBV27 | 14 | CASSLNGQGGGYTF | TGTGCCAGCAGTTTAAATGGACAGGGGGGTGGCTACACCTTC
once | TRBJ2-7 | - | TRBV5-1 | 14 | CASSLDLNSYEQYF | TGCGCCAGCAGCTTGGACCTGAACTCCTACGAGCAGTACTTC
few | TRBJ1-5 | - | TRBV5-8 | 15 | CASSRGQTLLQPQHF | TGTGCCAGCAGCCGTGGACAGACTCTCTTACAGCCCCAGCATTTT
- | TRBJ2-1 | - | TRBV4-1 | 15 | CASSQDSSPYNEQFF | TGCGCCAGCAGCCAAGATTCTTCCCCCTACAATGAGCAGTTCTTC
- | TRBJ1-5 | - | TRBV4-2 | 15 | CASSQTGNSNQPQHF | TGTGCCAGCAGCCAAACAGGTAATAGCAATCAGCCCCAGCATTTT
- | TRBJ2-7 | - | TRBV6-1 | 13 | CASSGFGAYEQYF | TGTGCCAGCAGTGGGTTTGGGGCCTACGAGCAGTACTTC
- | TRBJ1-6 | - | TRBV6-5 | 13 | CASSSPGDSPLHF | TGTGCCAGCAGTAGTCCAGGGGATTCACCCCTCCACTTT
- | TRBJ2-7 | - | TRBV15 | 14 | CATSKEVAAYEQYF | TGTGCCACCAGCAAGGAGGTAGCGGCATACGAGCAGTACTTC